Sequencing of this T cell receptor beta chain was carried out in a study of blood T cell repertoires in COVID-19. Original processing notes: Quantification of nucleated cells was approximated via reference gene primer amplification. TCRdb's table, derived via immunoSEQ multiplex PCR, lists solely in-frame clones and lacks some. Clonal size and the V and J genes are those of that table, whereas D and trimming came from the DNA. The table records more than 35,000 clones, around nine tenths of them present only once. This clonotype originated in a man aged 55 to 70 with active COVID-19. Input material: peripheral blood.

The DNA of the CDR3 is TGTGCCAGCTCACCACTGGGGACAGGGGATGGCTACACCTTC. Encoded protein: CASSPLGTGDGYTF. The chain couples TRBV18 to TRBJ1-2; 10 bases line up with TRBD1. CDR1 and CDR2 from the germline V gene are KGHSH and LQKENI. This CDR3 is built from 14 residues. Trimming at V came to 1 base and at J to 6 bases, leaving 2 bases not matched to a gene.